This paragraph reports one TCR beta chain. Compared with germline, one end of the junction differs, possibly owing to a read error. This entry is derived from a study of blood T cells in healthy people across ages. This CDR3 has 16 amino acids. Germline values: CDR1 SGHVS, CDR2 FQNEAQ. Through a sample-barcoded 5' primer and a J-beta primer mix, a second PCR was run for 7 to 11 cycles. TCRdb re-called the 5' RACE reads through MiXCR, storing one row per CDR3 protein. The sample records fewer than 2 million distinct CDR3 sequences, 39% being singletons. The chain uses TRBV7-8 and TRBJ2-4; D may be TRBD1 (6 bases). The J call may be incorrect, as the DNA end agrees better with TRBJ2-7. Sequencing was done on a sample of blood. The TCR originated in a human donor in good health. The CDR3 here is CANSLGAISGLYEQYF. The CDR3 region has the DNA TGTGCCAACAGCCTGGGGGCCATATCGGGCCTCTACGAGCAGTACTTC.